This T cell receptor beta chain is drawn from a study of tumor-infiltrating lymphocytes in localized non-small cell lung cancer. The CDR3 is 16 residues long. Trimming removed 5 bases at V and 4 bases at J, with 22 bases between. CDR1 and CDR2 from the germline V gene are SGHTS and YDEGEE. The protocol was immunoSEQ multiplex PCR, while the TCRdb copy is restricted to in-frame clones and leaves out a portion. The data contain about 16,000 clones, around 79% of them singletons. Source material: lung tumor tissue. This receptor was taken from a human donor with non-small cell lung cancer. This chain connects TRBV5-8 to TRBJ2-7; possibly TRBD2 for D (6 bases). CDR3 DNA sequence: TGTGCCAGCAGGAAGTTAGAGGAGGGGTTGGGATACGAGCAGTACTTC. Protein product: CASRKLEEGLGYEQYF.